Ten or more counts support the clone carrying this T cell receptor (beta chain). The antigen is not known. Unique molecular identifiers were added to individual cDNA molecules. MiXCR was run by TCRdb on the 5' RACE reads, yielding one entry per CDR3 protein. Among some 41,000 distinct CDR3 sequences listed, 5.8% were seen once. There are 14 residues in the CDR3. The germline CDR1 and CDR2 sequences are MNHEY and SMNVEV (reference sequence). The J segment lost 2 bases and the V segment lost 6 bases, leaving 6 bases of the junction unmatched. This entry comes from a study of early T cells in non-severe SARS-CoV-2 infection. Overall study context: Chains were not paired, and sequencing was done on bulk RNA from unsorted whole blood. General study points: Matching with VDJdb favored anti-spike CD8 responses (missing private and CD4 specificities).

The TCR comes from an adult who was a healthcare worker with PCR-confirmed SARS-CoV-2 infection or an uninfected control (not recorded which). The chain couples TRBV27 to TRBJ2-7; TRBD1 agrees at 8 bases. The sequencing input was whole blood. The CDR3 DNA is TGTGCCAGCAGGGGGACAGGCCGTACCTACGAGCAGTACTTC. It encodes CASRGTGRTYEQYF.